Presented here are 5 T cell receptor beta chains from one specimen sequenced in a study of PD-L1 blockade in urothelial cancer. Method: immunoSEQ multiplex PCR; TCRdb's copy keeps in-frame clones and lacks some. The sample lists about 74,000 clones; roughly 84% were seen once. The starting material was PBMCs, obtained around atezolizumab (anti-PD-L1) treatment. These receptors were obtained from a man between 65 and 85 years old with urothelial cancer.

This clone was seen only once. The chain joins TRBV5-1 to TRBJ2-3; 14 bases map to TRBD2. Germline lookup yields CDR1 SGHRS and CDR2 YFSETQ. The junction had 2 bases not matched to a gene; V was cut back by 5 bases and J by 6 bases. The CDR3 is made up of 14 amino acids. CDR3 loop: CASRGLAGADTQYF. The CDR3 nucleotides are TGCGCCAGCAGGGGACTAGCGGGAGCCGATACGCAGTATTTT.

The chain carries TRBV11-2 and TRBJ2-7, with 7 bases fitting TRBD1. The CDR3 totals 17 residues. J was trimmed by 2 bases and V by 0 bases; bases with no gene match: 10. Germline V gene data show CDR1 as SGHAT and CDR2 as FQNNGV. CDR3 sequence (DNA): TGTGCCAGCAGCTTAGATGAGATAAGGGACAGTGCCTACGAGCAGTACTTC. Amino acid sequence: CASSLDEIRDSAYEQYF.

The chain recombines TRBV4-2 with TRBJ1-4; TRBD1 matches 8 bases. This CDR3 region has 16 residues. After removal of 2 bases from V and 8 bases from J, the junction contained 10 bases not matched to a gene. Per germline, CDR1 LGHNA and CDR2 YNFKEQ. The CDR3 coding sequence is TGTGCCAGCAGCCAACAAGGACAGGGTCTAGGGGAAAAACTGTTTTTT. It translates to CASSQQGQGLGEKLFF.

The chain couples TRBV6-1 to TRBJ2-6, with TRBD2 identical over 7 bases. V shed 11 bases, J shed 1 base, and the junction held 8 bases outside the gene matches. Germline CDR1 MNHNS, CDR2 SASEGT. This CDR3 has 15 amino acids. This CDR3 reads CAGTGGGSGANVLTF. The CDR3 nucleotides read TGTGCCGGCACGGGGGGAGGATCTGGGGCCAACGTCCTGACTTTC.

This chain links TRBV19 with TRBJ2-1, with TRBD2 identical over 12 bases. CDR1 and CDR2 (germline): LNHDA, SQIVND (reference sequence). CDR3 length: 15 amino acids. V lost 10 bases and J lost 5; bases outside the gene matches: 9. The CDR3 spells CATADGTSGHNEQFF. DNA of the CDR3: TGTGCCACTGCCGACGGGACTAGCGGGCACAATGAGCAGTTCTTC.